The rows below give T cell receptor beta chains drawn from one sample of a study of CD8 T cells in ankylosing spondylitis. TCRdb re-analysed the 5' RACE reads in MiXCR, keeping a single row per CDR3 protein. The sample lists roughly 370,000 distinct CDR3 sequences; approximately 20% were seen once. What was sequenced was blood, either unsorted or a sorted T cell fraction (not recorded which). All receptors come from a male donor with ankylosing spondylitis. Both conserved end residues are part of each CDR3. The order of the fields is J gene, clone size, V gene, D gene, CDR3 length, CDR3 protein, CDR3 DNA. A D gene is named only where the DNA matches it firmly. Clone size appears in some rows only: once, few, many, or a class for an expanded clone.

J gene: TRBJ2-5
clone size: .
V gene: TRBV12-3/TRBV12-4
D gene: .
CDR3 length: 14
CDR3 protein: CASSLASRQGTQYF
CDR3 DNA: TGTGCCAGCAGTTTAGCGTCTCGACAAGGGACCCAGTACTTC

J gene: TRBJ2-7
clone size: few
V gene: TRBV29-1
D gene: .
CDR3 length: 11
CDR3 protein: CSVVSVYEQYF
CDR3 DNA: TGCAGCGTTGTTAGCGTCTACGAGCAGTACTTC

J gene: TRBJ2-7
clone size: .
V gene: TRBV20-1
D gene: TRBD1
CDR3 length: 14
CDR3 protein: CSASLDRDSYEQYF
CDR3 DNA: TGCAGTGCTAGCTTGGACAGGGATTCCTACGAGCAGTACTTC

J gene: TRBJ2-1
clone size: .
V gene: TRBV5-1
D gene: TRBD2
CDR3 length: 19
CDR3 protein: CASSLELAGSIFYDNEQFF
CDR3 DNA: TGCGCCAGCAGCTTGGAACTAGCGGGATCGATTTTTTACGACAATGAGCAGTTCTTC

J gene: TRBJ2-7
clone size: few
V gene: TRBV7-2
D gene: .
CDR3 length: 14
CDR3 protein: CASSLSRNSYEQYF
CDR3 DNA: TGTGCCAGCAGCTTATCCAGGAACTCCTACGAGCAGTACTTC

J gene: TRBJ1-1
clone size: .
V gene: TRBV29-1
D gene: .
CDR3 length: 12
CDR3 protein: CSVEGGATEAFF
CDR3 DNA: TGCAGCGTTGAAGGGGGGGCCACTGAAGCTTTCTTT

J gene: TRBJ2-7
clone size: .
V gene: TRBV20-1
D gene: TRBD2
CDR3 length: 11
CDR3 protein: CSVRTSHEQYF
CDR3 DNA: TGCAGTGTCAGGACTAGCCACGAGCAGTACTTC

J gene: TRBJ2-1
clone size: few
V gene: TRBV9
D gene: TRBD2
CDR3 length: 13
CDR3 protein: CASSVTSGNEQFF
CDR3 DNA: TGTGCCAGCAGCGTGACTAGCGGCAATGAGCAGTTCTTC

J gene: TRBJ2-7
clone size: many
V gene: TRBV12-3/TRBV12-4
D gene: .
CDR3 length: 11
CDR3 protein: CASSFLDEQYF
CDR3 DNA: TGTGCCAGCAGTTTTCTTGACGAGCAGTACTTC

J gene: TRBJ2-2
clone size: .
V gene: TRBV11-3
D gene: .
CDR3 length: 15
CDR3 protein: CASRLGGGRTGELFF
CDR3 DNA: TGTGCCAGCAGACTAGGGGGGGGACGCACCGGGGAGCTGTTTTTT

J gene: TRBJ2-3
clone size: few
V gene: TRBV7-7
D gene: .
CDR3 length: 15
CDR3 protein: CASSLGMGDDDTQYF
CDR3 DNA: TGTGCCAGCAGCTTAGGGATGGGAGATGATGATACGCAGTATTTT

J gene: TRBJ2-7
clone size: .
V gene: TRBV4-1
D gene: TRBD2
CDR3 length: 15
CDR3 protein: CASSQGSGGLDEQYF
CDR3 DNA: TGCGCCAGCAGCCAAGGTTCGGGGGGGCTCGACGAGCAGTACTTC

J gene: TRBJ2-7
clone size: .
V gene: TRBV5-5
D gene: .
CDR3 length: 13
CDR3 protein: CASSLVGTYEQYF
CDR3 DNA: TGTGCCAGCAGCTTGGTGGGAACCTACGAGCAGTACTTC

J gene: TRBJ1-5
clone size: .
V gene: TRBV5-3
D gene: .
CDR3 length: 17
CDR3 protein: CAIGPAGGYLSNQPQHF
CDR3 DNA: TGTGCCATCGGCCCGGCTGGAGGGTATTTAAGCAATCAGCCCCAGCATTTT

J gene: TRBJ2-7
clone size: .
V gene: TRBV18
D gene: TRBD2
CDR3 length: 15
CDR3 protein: CASSRTSGTPYEQYF
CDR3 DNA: TGTGCCAGCTCACGGACTAGCGGGACCCCCTACGAGCAGTACTTC

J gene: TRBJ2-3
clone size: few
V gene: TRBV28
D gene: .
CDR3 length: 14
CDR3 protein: CASSSPPTADTQYF
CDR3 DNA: TGTGCCAGCAGTTCGCCCCCGACAGCAGATACGCAGTATTTT

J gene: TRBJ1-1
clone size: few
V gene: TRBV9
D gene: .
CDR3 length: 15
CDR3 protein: CASSVEGRLNTEAFF
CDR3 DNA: TGTGCCAGCAGCGTAGAGGGAAGGCTGAACACTGAAGCTTTCTTT

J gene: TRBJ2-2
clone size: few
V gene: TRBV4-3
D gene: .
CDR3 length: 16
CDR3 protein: CASTRFSGLGTGELFF
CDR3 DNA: TGCGCCAGCACCCGATTTTCGGGACTGGGCACCGGGGAGCTGTTTTTT

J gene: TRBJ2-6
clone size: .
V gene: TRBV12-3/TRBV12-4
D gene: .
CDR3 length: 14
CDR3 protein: CASSSSSGANVLTF
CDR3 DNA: TGTGCCAGCAGTTCCTCTTCTGGGGCCAACGTCCTGACTTTC

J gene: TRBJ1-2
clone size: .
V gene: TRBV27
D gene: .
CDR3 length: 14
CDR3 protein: CASSLQGLGSGYTF
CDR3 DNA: TGTGCCAGCAGTTTGCAGGGGCTTGGATCTGGCTACACCTTC

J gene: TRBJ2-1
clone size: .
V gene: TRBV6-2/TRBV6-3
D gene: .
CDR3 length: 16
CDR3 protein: CASSWFSPYSYNEQFF
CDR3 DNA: TGTGCCAGCAGTTGGTTCAGCCCATACTCCTACAATGAGCAGTTCTTC

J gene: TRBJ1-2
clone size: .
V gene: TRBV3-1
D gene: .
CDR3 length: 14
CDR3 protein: CASSPLGTAYGYTF
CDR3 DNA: TGTGCCAGCAGCCCCCTAGGGACGGCCTATGGCTACACCTTC

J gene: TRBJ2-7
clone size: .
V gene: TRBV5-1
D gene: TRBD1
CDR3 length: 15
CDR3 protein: CASSGGTGDSYEQYF
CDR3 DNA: TGCGCCAGCAGCGGCGGGACAGGGGATTCCTACGAGCAGTACTTC

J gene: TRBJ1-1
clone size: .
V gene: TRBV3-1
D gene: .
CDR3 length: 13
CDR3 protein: CASSPNLRGEAFF
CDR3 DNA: TGTGCCAGCAGCCCAAATCTCAGAGGAGAAGCTTTCTTT

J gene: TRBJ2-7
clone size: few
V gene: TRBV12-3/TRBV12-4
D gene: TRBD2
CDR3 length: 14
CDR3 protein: CASSTSVPSIEQYF
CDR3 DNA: TGTGCCAGCAGTACTAGCGTCCCTTCTATCGAGCAGTACTTC

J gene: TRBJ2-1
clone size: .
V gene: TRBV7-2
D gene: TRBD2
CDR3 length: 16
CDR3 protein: CASRTRPGLDYNEQFF
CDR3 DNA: TGTGCCAGCAGAACCCGCCCGGGACTAGATTACAATGAGCAGTTCTTC

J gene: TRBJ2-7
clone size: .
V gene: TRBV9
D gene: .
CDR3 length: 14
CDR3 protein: CASSGVRPLYEQYF
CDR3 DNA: TGTGCCAGCAGTGGTGTGCGGCCGCTATACGAGCAGTACTTC

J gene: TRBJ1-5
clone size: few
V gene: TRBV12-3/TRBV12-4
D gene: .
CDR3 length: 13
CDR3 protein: CASSLANHQPQHF
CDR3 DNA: TGTGCCAGCAGTTTGGCCAACCATCAGCCCCAGCATTTT

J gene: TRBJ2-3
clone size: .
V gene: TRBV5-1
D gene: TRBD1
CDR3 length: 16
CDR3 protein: CASSLGGQTSTDTQYF
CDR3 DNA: TGCGCCAGCAGCTTGGGGGGACAGACTAGCACAGATACGCAGTATTTT

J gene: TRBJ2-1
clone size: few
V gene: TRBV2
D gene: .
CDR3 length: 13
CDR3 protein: CASARDGDNEQFF
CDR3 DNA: TGTGCCAGCGCCCGGGACGGCGACAATGAGCAGTTCTTC

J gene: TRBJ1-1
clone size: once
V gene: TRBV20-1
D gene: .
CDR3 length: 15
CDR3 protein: CSARDGGGYYTEAFF
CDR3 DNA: TGCAGTGCTAGAGATGGGGGGGGATATTACACTGAAGCTTTCTTT

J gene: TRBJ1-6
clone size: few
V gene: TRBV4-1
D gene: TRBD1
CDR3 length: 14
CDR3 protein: CASSQVTGDSPLHF
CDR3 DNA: TGCGCCAGCAGCCAAGTGACAGGGGATTCACCCCTCCACTTT

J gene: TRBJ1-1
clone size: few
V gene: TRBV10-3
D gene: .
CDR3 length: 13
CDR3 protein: CAISGGEGTEAFF
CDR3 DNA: TGTGCCATCAGTGGGGGGGAGGGCACTGAAGCTTTCTTT

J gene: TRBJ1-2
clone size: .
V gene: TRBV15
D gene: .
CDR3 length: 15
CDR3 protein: CATSRDLGINYGYTF
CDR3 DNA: TGTGCCACCAGCAGAGATCTGGGGATTAACTATGGCTACACCTTC

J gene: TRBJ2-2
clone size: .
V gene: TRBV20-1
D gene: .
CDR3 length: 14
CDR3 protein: CSAPRPGSTGELFF
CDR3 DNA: TGCAGTGCCCCTAGGCCGGGGTCCACCGGGGAGCTGTTTTTT

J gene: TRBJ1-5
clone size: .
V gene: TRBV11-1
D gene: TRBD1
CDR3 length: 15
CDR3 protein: CASSPGQGLHQPQHF
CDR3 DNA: TGTGCCAGCAGCCCTGGACAGGGCTTACATCAGCCCCAGCATTTT

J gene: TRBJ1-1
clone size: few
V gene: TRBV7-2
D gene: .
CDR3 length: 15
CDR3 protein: CASSAESAGKPEAFF
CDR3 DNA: TGTGCCAGCAGCGCCGAATCCGCAGGGAAACCTGAAGCTTTCTTT

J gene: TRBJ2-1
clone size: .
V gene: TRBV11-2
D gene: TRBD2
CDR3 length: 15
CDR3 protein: CASSIEREGYNEQFF
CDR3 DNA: TGTGCCAGCAGCATTGAGCGGGAGGGCTATAATGAGCAGTTCTTC

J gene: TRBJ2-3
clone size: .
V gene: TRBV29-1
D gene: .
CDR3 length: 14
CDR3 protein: CSVEGIRGPDTQYF
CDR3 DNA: TGCAGCGTTGAAGGTATCCGAGGGCCAGATACGCAGTATTTT

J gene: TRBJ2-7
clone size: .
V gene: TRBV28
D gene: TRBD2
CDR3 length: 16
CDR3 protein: CASSSPTSGLVYEQYF
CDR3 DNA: TGTGCCAGCAGTTCTCCCACTAGCGGGCTGGTCTACGAGCAGTACTTC

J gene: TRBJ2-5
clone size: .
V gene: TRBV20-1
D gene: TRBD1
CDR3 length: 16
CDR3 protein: CSAAGQEARYQETQYF
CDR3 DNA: TGCAGTGCTGCGGGACAGGAGGCCCGGTACCAAGAGACCCAGTACTTC

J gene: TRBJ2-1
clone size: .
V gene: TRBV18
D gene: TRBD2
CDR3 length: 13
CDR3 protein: CASSPGREGEQFF
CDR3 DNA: TGTGCCAGCTCACCGGGGAGGGAGGGTGAGCAGTTCTTC

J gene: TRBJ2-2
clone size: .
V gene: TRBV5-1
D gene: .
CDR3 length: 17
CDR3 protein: CASTPEDPVTNTGELFF
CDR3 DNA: TGCGCCAGCACCCCCGAGGACCCAGTGACGAACACCGGGGAGCTGTTTTTT

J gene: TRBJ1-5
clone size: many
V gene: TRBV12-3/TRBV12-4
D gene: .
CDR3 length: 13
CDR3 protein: CASSFIENQPQHF
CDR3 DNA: TGTGCCAGCAGTTTTATAGAAAATCAGCCCCAGCATTTT

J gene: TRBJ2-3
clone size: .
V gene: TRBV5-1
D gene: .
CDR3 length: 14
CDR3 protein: CASSLQGEVDTQYF
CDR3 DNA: TGCGCCAGCAGCTTACAGGGAGAGGTAGATACGCAGTATTTT

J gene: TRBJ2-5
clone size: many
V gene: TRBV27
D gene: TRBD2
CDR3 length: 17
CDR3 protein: CASSLSVGTSGVGTQYF
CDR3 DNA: TGTGCCAGCAGTTTATCGGTCGGGACTAGCGGGGTCGGAACCCAGTACTTC

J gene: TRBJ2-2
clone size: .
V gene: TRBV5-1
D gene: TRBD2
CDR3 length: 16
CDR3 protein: CASSLGGSRYTGELFF
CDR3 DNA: TGCGCCAGCAGCTTGGGCGGGAGCCGATACACCGGGGAGCTGTTTTTT

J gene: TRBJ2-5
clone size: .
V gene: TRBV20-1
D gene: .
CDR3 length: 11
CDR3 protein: CSAELEETQYF
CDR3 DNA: TGCAGTGCGGAACTGGAAGAGACCCAGTACTTC

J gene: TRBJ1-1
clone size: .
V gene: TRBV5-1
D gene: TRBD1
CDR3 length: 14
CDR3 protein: CASRSVTGAFEAFF
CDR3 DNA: TGCGCCAGCAGGTCTGTGACAGGGGCATTTGAAGCTTTCTTT

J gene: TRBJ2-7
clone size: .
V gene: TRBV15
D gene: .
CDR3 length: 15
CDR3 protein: CATSRDTAFTYEQYF
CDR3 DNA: TGTGCCACCAGCAGGGACACTGCATTCACCTACGAGCAGTACTTC

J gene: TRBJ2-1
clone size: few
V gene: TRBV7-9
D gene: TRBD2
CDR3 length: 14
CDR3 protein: CASSFTSGNNEQFF
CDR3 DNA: TGTGCCAGCAGCTTTACTAGCGGAAACAATGAGCAGTTCTTC

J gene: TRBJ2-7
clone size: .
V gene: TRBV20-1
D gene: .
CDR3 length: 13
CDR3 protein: CSATGLIFGEQYF
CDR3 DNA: TGCAGTGCTACCGGACTAATCTTCGGCGAGCAGTACTTC

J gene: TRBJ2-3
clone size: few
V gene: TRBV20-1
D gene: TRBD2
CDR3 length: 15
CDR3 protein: CSARDREGEADTQYF
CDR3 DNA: TGCAGTGCTAGAGACCGGGAGGGGGAGGCTGATACGCAGTATTTT

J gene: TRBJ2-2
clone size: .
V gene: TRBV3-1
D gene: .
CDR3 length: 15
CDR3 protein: CASSQGTPDTGELFF
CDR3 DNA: TGTGCCAGCAGCCAAGGCACTCCCGACACCGGGGAGCTGTTTTTT

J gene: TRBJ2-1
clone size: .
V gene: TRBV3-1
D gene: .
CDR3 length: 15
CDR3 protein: CASSQDQAAYNEQFF
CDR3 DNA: TGTGCCAGCAGCCAAGATCAAGCGGCGTACAATGAGCAGTTCTTC

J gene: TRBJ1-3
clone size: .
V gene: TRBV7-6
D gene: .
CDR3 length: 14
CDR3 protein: CASSLSGAGNTIYF
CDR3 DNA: TGTGCCAGCAGCTTATCAGGGGCTGGAAACACCATATATTTT

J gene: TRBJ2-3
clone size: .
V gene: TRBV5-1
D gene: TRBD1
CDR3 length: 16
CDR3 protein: CASSTGLDRGSHTQYF
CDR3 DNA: TGCGCCAGCAGCACCGGGCTGGACAGGGGGTCGCATACGCAGTATTTT